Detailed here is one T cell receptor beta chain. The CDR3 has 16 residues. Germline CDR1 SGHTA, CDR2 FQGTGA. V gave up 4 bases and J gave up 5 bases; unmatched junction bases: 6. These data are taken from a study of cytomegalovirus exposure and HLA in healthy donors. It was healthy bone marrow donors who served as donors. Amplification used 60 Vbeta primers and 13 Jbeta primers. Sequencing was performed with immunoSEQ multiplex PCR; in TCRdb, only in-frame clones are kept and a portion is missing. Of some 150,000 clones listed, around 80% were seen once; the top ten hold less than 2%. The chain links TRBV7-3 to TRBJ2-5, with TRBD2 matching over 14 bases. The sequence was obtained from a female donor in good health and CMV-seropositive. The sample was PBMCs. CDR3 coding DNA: TGTGCCAGCAGCTCGGGACTAGCGGGAGTTGGTGAGACCCAGTACTTC. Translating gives CASSSGLAGVGETQYF.